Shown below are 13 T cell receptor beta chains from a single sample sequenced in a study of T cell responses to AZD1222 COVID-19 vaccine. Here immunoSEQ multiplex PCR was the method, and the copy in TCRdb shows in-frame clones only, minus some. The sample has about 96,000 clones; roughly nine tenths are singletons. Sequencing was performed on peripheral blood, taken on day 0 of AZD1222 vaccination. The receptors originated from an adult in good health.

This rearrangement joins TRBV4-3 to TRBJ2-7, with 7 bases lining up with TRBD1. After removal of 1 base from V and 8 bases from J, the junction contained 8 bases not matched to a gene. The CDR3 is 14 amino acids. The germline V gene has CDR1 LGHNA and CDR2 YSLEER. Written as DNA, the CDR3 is TGCGCCAGCAGCCAAGGCCGGGACAGCAACCAGCAGTACTTC. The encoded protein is CASSQGRDSNQQYF.

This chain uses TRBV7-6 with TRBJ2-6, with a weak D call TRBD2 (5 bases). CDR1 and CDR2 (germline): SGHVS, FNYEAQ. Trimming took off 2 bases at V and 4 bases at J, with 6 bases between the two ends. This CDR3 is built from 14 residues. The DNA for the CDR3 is TGTGCCAGCAGCTTATCGGGGGGGGCCAACGTCCTGACTTTC. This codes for CASSLSGGANVLTF.

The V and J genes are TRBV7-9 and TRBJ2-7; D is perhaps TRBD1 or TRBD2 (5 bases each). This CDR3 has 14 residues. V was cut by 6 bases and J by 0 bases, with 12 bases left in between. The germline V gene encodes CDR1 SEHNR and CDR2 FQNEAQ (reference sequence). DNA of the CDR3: TGTGCCAGCAGTGGTGGGACCGGCTCCTACGAGCAGTACTTC. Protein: CASSGGTGSYEQYF. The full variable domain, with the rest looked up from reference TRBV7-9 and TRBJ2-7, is DTGVSQNPRHKITKRGQNVTFRCDPISEHNRLYWYRQTLGQGPEFLTYFQNEAQLEKSRLLSDRFSAERPKGSFSTLEIQRTEQGDSAMYLCASSGGTGSYEQYFGPGTRLTVT.

DNA of the CDR3: TGTGCCAGCAGCCCGAAGGGACACAAGAACACTGAAGCTTTCTTT. This sequence encodes CASSPKGHKNTEAFF. The rearrangement links TRBV5-5 to TRBJ1-1; possibly TRBD1 for D (6 bases). The length of the CDR3 is 15 residues. The V and J ends lost 4 bases and 1 base respectively, with 14 bases between them. In germline, CDR1 is SGHKS, CDR2 YYEKEE (reference sequence).

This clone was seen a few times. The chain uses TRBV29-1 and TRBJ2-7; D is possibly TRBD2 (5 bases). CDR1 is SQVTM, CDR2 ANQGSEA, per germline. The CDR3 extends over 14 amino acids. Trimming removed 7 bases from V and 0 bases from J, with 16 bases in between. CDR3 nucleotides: TGCAGCGCCTTCATGGGTAGCGCCTCCTACGAGCAGTACTTC. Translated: CSAFMGSASYEQYF.

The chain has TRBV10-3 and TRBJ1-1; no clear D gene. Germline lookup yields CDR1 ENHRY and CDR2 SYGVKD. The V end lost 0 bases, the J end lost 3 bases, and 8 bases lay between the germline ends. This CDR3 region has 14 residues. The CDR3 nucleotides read TGTGCCATCAGTGAGTCGGAAACGGACACTGAAGCTTTCTTT. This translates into CAISESETDTEAFF.

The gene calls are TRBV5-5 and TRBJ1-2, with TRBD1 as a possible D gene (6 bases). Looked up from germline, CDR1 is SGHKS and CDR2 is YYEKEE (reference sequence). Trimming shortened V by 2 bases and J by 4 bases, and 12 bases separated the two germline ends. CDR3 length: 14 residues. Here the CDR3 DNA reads TGTGCCAGCAGCTTTGAGGGGGATTCCTATGGCTACACCTTC. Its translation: CASSFEGDSYGYTF.

For the CDR3, the DNA is TGCGCCAGCAGCGCCAAGGGGGACAGAATTACCGGGGAGCTGTTTTTT. Its translation: CASSAKGDRITGELFF. The chain uses TRBV5-1 and TRBJ2-2; 7 nucleotides agree with TRBD1. V shed 4 bases and J 5 bases; nucleotides not matched to a gene: 11. Looked up from germline, CDR1 is SGHRS and CDR2 is YFSETQ. The CDR3 has 16 amino acids.

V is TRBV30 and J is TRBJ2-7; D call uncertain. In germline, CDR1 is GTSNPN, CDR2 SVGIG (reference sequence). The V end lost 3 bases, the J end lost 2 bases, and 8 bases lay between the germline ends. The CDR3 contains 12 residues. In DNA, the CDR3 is TGTGCCTGGAGCCGGACCACCTACGAGCAGTACTTC. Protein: CAWSRTTYEQYF.

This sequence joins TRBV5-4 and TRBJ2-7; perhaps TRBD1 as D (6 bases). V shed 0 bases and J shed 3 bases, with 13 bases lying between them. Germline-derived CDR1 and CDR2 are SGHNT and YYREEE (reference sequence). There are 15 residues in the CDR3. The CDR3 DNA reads TGTGCCAGCAGCTTGGGGGGGCTATCGGTCTACGAGCAGTACTTC. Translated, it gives CASSLGGLSVYEQYF.

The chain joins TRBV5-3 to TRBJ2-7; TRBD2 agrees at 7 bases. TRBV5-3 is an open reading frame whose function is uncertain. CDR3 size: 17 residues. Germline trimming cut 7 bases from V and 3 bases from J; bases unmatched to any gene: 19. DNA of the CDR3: TGTGCCAGACAATCCCCCATCCGCGGGGGACCCTACTACGAGCAGTACTTC. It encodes CARQSPIRGGPYYEQYF.

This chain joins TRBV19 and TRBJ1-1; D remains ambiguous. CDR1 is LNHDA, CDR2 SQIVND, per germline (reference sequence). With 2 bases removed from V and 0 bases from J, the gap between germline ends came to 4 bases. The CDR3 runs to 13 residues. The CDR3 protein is CASSILMNTEAFF. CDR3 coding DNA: TGTGCCAGTAGTATACTCATGAACACTGAAGCTTTCTTT. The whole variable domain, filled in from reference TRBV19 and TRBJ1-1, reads DGGITQSPKYLFRKEGQNVTLSCEQNLNHDAMYWYRQDPGQGLRLIYYSQIVNDFQKGDIAEGYSVSREKKESFPLTVTSAQKNPTAFYLCASSILMNTEAFFGQGTRLTVV.

In nucleotides, the CDR3 is TGTGCCAGTAGTTTGCAGAGCGGGAGTCTCTACAATGAGCAGTTCTTC. As protein: CASSLQSGSLYNEQFF. The chain couples TRBV19 to TRBJ2-1, with 8 bases matching TRBD2. J was trimmed by 3 bases and V by 5 bases; bases with no gene match: 9. This CDR3 is built from 16 residues. Germline V gene data show CDR1 as LNHDA and CDR2 as SQIVND (reference sequence).